One and the same sample provided the 25 T cell receptor beta chains below, sequenced in a study of CXCR3-negative and CXCR3-positive naive CD8 T cells. The TRB cDNA libraries were prepared by 5' RACE with UMI labels. TCRdb reprocessed the 5' RACE reads and stores each CDR3 protein as one record, lacking DNA. This sample's table has 6,000 to 8,500 distinct CDR3 sequences. Sequenced: naive CXCR3- CD8+ T cells from blood. Subset meaning: CD45RO-CCR7+CD27+CD95- naive CD8+ T cells lacking CXCR3 (TNR3-). The receptor set was obtained from a human donor in good health. Some clones in this sample may be carry-over from other donors' samples.

The rearrangement uses TRBV3-1 and TRBJ2-1; lacking DNA, the TRBD2 call made by TCRdb goes unchecked. The CDR3 length is 16 residues. Germline values: CDR1 LGHDT, CDR2 YNNKEL (reference sequence). The CDR3 is CASSAGLVGLNNEQFF.

V is TRBV29-1 and J is TRBJ2-7. Germline V CDR1 and CDR2: SQVTM, ANQGSEA. This CDR3 comprises 13 residues. CDR3 sequence: CSVAIGGSYEQYF.

By frequency, this clonotype is medium-sized (0.01 to 0.1%). The chain has TRBV3-1 and TRBJ2-7; TCRdb's assignment of TRBD1 cannot be checked, as there is no DNA. Per the germline V gene, CDR1 is LGHDT and CDR2 is YNNKEL (reference sequence). The CDR3 has 14 amino acids. CDR3 sequence reads: CASSPGQGSYEQYF.

The chain employs TRBV29-1 and TRBJ2-2. CDR1 and CDR2 from the germline V gene are SQVTM and ANQGSEA. This CDR3 region has 13 residues. The CDR3 sequence is CSVVSVNTGELFF.

In terms of frequency, this clonotype is medium-sized. CDR3 amino acids: CASSQGGLDLYEQYF. The chain has TRBV7-6 and TRBJ2-7; as DNA is missing, the TRBD2 call by TCRdb cannot be tested. The CDR3 runs to 15 residues. Germline CDR1 reads SGHVS; CDR2 reads FNYEAQ.

This clonotype registers medium-sized (0.01 to 0.1%) by frequency. The V and J genes are TRBV12-3 or TRBV12-4 and TRBJ2-5; the D call from TCRdb, TRBD2, cannot be confirmed without DNA. The CDR3 is 15 amino acids. This CDR3 reads CASSLGGSQLGTQYF.

This chain uses TRBV6-5 with TRBJ1-6; checking the TCRdb D call of TRBD1 is not possible without DNA. The germline gives CDR1 MNHEY, CDR2 SVGAGI. This CDR3 region has 18 residues. CDR3: CASSYSTINRGPNSPLHF.

This chain links TRBV10-3 with TRBJ2-1. The CDR3 is made up of 12 amino acids. Germline V CDR1 and CDR2: ENHRY, SYGVKD. CDR3 amino acids: CAISDEYNEQFF.

The rearrangement uses TRBV3-1 and TRBJ1-1; without DNA, the TCRdb call of TRBD1 cannot be checked. Per germline, CDR1 LGHDT and CDR2 YNNKEL (reference sequence). The CDR3 runs 15 residues. CDR3 protein: CASSPSSPMNTEAFF.

The chain joins TRBV20-1 to TRBJ2-7; TCRdb selects TRBD2, and the lack of DNA leaves this call unchecked. The CDR3 has 17 residues. The germline V gene encodes CDR1 DFQATT and CDR2 SNEGSKA (reference sequence). This CDR3 is CSASDGLAGPSPYEQYF.

The V and J genes are TRBV29-1 and TRBJ2-7. CDR3 size: 13 residues. Per germline, CDR1 SQVTM and CDR2 ANQGSEA. This chain's CDR3 is CSVETNTTYEQYF.

CDR3 residues: CASSQDSSYEQYF. This chain links TRBV5-1 with TRBJ2-7. Germline V CDR1 and CDR2: SGHRS, YFSETQ. This CDR3 contains 13 residues.

The chain couples TRBV7-9 to TRBJ1-1; TCRdb gives TRBD1 as the D gene, but with no DNA this cannot be confirmed. The CDR3 totals 14 residues. Germline CDR1 reads SEHNR; CDR2 reads FQNEAQ (reference sequence). This CDR3 reads CASSPPTGDTEAFF.

This chain joins TRBV19 and TRBJ2-7; the TRBD1 assignment by TCRdb is unverifiable without DNA. The CDR3 sequence is 15 residues long. Germline CDR1 is LNHDA and CDR2 is SQIVND (reference sequence). CDR3 amino acids: CASSLGGRGPFEQYF.

Measured by frequency, this clonotype is medium-sized. The chain recombines TRBV29-1 with TRBJ2-7; TCRdb names TRBD1, which stays unverified in the absence of DNA. The CDR3 is 16 amino acids. Looked up from germline, CDR1 is SQVTM and CDR2 is ANQGSEA. The CDR3 region is CSVSTLDSLLNYEQYF.

This clonotype ranks as medium-sized in terms of frequency. V usage is TRBV29-1 and J usage is TRBJ2-2; TCRdb names TRBD1, which stays unverified in the absence of DNA. Germline CDR1 SQVTM, CDR2 ANQGSEA. This CDR3 spans 15 amino acids. CDR3 amino acids: CSARSPKTGTGELFF.

The chain couples TRBV27 to TRBJ2-7; TCRdb lists TRBD1, though no DNA is available to test this call. The CDR3 contains 14 residues. Germline V gene lookup returns CDR1 MNHEY and CDR2 SMNVEV (reference sequence). CDR3 residues: CASSFFGGINEQYF.

The rearrangement joins TRBV7-9 to TRBJ2-7; TCRdb outputs TRBD2, but without DNA this stays unchecked. The germline V gene encodes CDR1 SEHNR and CDR2 FQNEAQ (reference sequence). The CDR3 is 11 residues long. The CDR3 loop is CASSFGGELHF.

This clonotype is classed as medium-sized by frequency. The chain carries TRBV20-1 and TRBJ1-5. This CDR3 is 14 amino acids long. CDR1 DFQATT and CDR2 SNEGSKA come from the germline V gene (reference sequence). The CDR3 here is CSATQERTNQPQHF.

J is TRBJ2-5 and V is TRBV3-1. CDR1 and CDR2 (germline): LGHDT, YNNKEL (reference sequence). The length of the CDR3 is 16 residues. The CDR3 sequence is CASSLEQISLQETQYF.

The chain recombines TRBV29-1 with TRBJ1-2. Germline assignment: CDR1 SQVTM and CDR2 ANQGSEA. This CDR3 has 12 amino acids. The CDR3 protein is CSVETRDYGYTF. Full variable domain (missing parts from reference TRBV29-1 and TRBJ1-2): SAVISQKPSRDICQRGTSLTIQCQVDSQVTMMFWYRQQPGQSLTLIATANQGSEATYESGFVIDKFPISRPNLTFSTLTVSNMSPEDSSIYLCSVETRDYGYTFGSGTRLTVV.

The genes are TRBV2 and TRBJ2-1; the D gene TCRdb calls, TRBD2, cannot be checked with no DNA. This CDR3 has 16 amino acids. Germline V gene sequence: CDR1 SNHLY, CDR2 FYNNEI. CDR3 residues: CASSRGTTSSYNEQFF.

V is TRBV29-1 and J is TRBJ1-1; TCRdb's D gene call, TRBD1, goes unchecked for lack of DNA. The CDR3 is 13 residues long. CDR1 and CDR2 from the germline V gene are SQVTM and ANQGSEA. CDR3 in amino acids: CSVGDSMNTEAFF.

This clonotype is called medium-sized (0.01 to 0.1%) based on its frequency. The CDR3 here is CASSVAGVTEAFF. The chain links TRBV12-3 or TRBV12-4 to TRBJ1-1; TCRdb calls TRBD1, which cannot be checked without DNA. This CDR3 contains 13 residues.

This chain uses TRBV29-1 with TRBJ1-1; the TCRdb D gene call, TRBD1, has no DNA to confirm it. Germline CDR1 and CDR2: SQVTM and ANQGSEA. The CDR3 length is 12 residues. The CDR3 here is CSVRDGVTEAFF.